This TCR beta chain was documented in a study of cytomegalovirus exposure and HLA in healthy donors. General study results and limits: In a later analysis, common viral pathogens appeared linked to several of the most significant clusters.

The CDR3 has 17 residues. The V end lost 2 bases, the J end lost 0 bases, and 16 bases lay between the germline ends. CDR1 is MNHEY, CDR2 SMNVEV, per germline (reference sequence). PCR was performed using 60 Vbeta and 13 Jbeta primers. Generated by immunoSEQ multiplex PCR, the TCRdb table keeps only in-frame clones and is missing some. The data contain 100,000 or so clones, 75% to 80% of them singletons. This clone was picked up one time. As yet, its antigen is unknown. The chain recombines TRBV27 with TRBJ1-1; possible D gene TRBD1, 5 bases. This receptor was taken from a woman in her 40s in good health and CMV-seropositive. Sequencing was performed on PBMCs. This CDR3 is CASSLRAGLVLNTEAFF. The DNA for the CDR3 is TGTGCCAGCAGTTTAAGAGCAGGGCTGGTGTTGAACACTGAAGCTTTCTTT.